A selection of T cell receptor beta chains follows, all from one sample in a study of beta chain features in type 1 diabetes. The assay was immunoSEQ multiplex PCR, and TCRdb's table has in-frame clones only and misses some. The profile covers 600,000 to 700,000 clones, with roughly an eighth appearing a single time and 0.02% to 0.025% taken by the ten largest. The sequenced sample consisted of naive CD4+ T cells from blood. Receptors originate from a man in his late teens or twenties with type 1 diabetes. The CDR3 runs from the conserved cysteine through the conserved F or W. Fields, in order: clone size, V gene, J gene, D gene, CDR3 DNA, CDR3 protein. D genes are given only for firm matches. Size values are once, few and many counts, or a class for expanded clones, and some rows have none.

clone_size: few; v_call: TRBV6-6; j_call: TRBJ1-1; d_call: -; cdr3_nt: TGTGCCAGCAGTACCCAGGGATTTATGAACACTGAAGCTTTCTTT; cdr3_aa: CASSTQGFMNTEAFF
clone_size: -; v_call: TRBV20-1; j_call: TRBJ2-1; d_call: -; cdr3_nt: TGCAGTGCTAGGGCGATTTCGGAGCAGTTCTTC; cdr3_aa: CSARAISEQFF
clone_size: few; v_call: TRBV7-2; j_call: TRBJ2-7; d_call: -; cdr3_nt: TGTGCCAGCAGCTTAGATGACCCACCCTACGAGCAGTACTTC; cdr3_aa: CASSLDDPPYEQYF
clone_size: -; v_call: TRBV5-6; j_call: TRBJ2-1; d_call: -; cdr3_nt: TGTGCCAGTGACAGCTACAATGAGCAGTTCTTC; cdr3_aa: CASDSYNEQFF
clone_size: -; v_call: TRBV6-1; j_call: TRBJ1-4; d_call: -; cdr3_nt: TGTGCCAGCAGTGACCGGACCGCAACTAATGAAAAACTGTTTTTT; cdr3_aa: CASSDRTATNEKLFF
clone_size: few; v_call: TRBV7-9; j_call: TRBJ1-6; d_call: -; cdr3_nt: TGTGCCAGCAGCTTATGGGGGGGGAATTCACCCCTCCACTTT; cdr3_aa: CASSLWGGNSPLHF
clone_size: -; v_call: TRBV12-2; j_call: TRBJ2-7; d_call: -; cdr3_nt: TGTGCAAGTCGCCCACAGGGGGCGAAATACGAGCAGTACTTC; cdr3_aa: CASRPQGAKYEQYF
clone_size: few; v_call: TRBV27; j_call: TRBJ2-3; d_call: TRBD2; cdr3_nt: TGTGCCAGCAGTCCGAAGCTAGCGGGGCGCACAGATACGCAGTATTTT; cdr3_aa: CASSPKLAGRTDTQYF
clone_size: -; v_call: TRBV29-1; j_call: TRBJ1-2; d_call: TRBD1; cdr3_nt: TGCAGCGTTGAAGAAAGGGGGACAGGGTATGGCTACACCTTC; cdr3_aa: CSVEERGTGYGYTF
clone_size: few; v_call: TRBV5-4; j_call: TRBJ1-3; d_call: -; cdr3_nt: TGTGCCAGCAGCTTGGACCCGGGGTCTGGAAACACCATATATTTT; cdr3_aa: CASSLDPGSGNTIYF
clone_size: -; v_call: TRBV11-3; j_call: TRBJ2-5; d_call: -; cdr3_nt: TGTGCCAGCGCCCCAGGGAACCAAGAGACCCAGTACTTC; cdr3_aa: CASAPGNQETQYF
clone_size: -; v_call: TRBV19; j_call: TRBJ1-2; d_call: -; cdr3_nt: TGTGCCAGTAGTACAGCCCCAGGGGACTATGGCTACACCTTC; cdr3_aa: CASSTAPGDYGYTF
clone_size: few; v_call: TRBV30; j_call: TRBJ1-2; d_call: -; cdr3_nt: TGTGCCTGGAGTCTCCGTTCCGGGATCTATGGCTACACCTTC; cdr3_aa: CAWSLRSGIYGYTF
clone_size: -; v_call: TRBV2; j_call: TRBJ2-2; d_call: -; cdr3_nt: TGTGCCAGCAGCGCGCTTGGGGGGCGCCTGAACACCGGGGAGCTGTTTTTT; cdr3_aa: CASSALGGRLNTGELFF
clone_size: -; v_call: TRBV6-5; j_call: TRBJ2-2; d_call: TRBD2; cdr3_nt: TGTGCCAGCAGTTATTATGGCGGGGGGGCTGCCGGGGAGCTGTTTTTT; cdr3_aa: CASSYYGGGAAGELFF
clone_size: -; v_call: TRBV5-4; j_call: TRBJ2-1; d_call: TRBD1; cdr3_nt: TGTGCCAGCAGCTCCGGCGGACAGGGGGGGTACAATGAGCAGTTCTTC; cdr3_aa: CASSSGGQGGYNEQFF
clone_size: -; v_call: TRBV25-1; j_call: TRBJ2-5; d_call: -; cdr3_nt: TGTGCCAGCAACGGTGGGGTAGTTGGGACCCAGTACTTC; cdr3_aa: CASNGGVVGTQYF
clone_size: few; v_call: TRBV29-1; j_call: TRBJ2-2; d_call: TRBD1; cdr3_nt: TGCAGCGTTCGACAGGGGGTGAACACCGGGGAGCTGTTTTTT; cdr3_aa: CSVRQGVNTGELFF
clone_size: few; v_call: TRBV30; j_call: TRBJ1-1; d_call: -; cdr3_nt: TGTGCCTGGAGTGTAGTTTTGAACACTGAAGCTTTCTTT; cdr3_aa: CAWSVVLNTEAFF
clone_size: -; v_call: TRBV9; j_call: TRBJ1-1; d_call: -; cdr3_nt: TGTGCCAGCAGCGTAAAGACTGAAGCTTTCTTT; cdr3_aa: CASSVKTEAFF
clone_size: few; v_call: TRBV6-6; j_call: TRBJ2-3; d_call: TRBD1; cdr3_nt: TGTGCCAGCAGCGGGACAGTCTGGGCAGATACGCAGTATTTT; cdr3_aa: CASSGTVWADTQYF
clone_size: -; v_call: TRBV6-1; j_call: TRBJ2-4; d_call: -; cdr3_nt: TGTGCCAGCAGTGAGGCAAACATTCAGTACTTC; cdr3_aa: CASSEANIQYF
clone_size: few; v_call: TRBV9; j_call: TRBJ2-5; d_call: -; cdr3_nt: TGTGCCAGCAGCGTAGAGGACTACCCACAAGAGACCCAGTACTTC; cdr3_aa: CASSVEDYPQETQYF
clone_size: -; v_call: TRBV12-5; j_call: TRBJ1-2; d_call: -; cdr3_nt: TGTGCTAGTGGTTTGCTGATTGGCTACACCTTC; cdr3_aa: CASGLLIGYTF